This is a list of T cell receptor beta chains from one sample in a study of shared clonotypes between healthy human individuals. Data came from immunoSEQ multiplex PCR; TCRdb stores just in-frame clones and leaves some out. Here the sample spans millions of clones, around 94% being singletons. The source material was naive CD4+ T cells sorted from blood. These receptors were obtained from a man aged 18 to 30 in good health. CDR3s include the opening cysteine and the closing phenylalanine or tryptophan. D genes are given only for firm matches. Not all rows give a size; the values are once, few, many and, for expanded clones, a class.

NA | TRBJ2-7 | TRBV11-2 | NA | CASSLVLAPSYEQYF | TGTGCCAGCAGCTTAGTGCTAGCGCCTTCCTACGAGCAGTACTTC
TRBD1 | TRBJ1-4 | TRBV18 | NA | CASSPSRDRGSNEKLFF | TGTGCCAGCTCACCGAGTAGAGACAGGGGTTCTAATGAAAAACTGTTTTTT
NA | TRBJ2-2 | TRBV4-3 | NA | CASSQGGQAMRNTGELFF | TGCGCCAGCAGCCAAGGGGGTCAGGCTATGAGGAACACCGGGGAGCTGTTTTTT
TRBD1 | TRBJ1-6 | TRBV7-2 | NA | CASSLRGRGQVANSPLHF | TGTGCCAGCAGCTTAAGGGGGAGGGGACAGGTTGCTAATTCACCCCTCCACTTT
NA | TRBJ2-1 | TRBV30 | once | CAGGLYNEQFF | TGTGCGGGGGGCCTATACAATGAGCAGTTCTTC
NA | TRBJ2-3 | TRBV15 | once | CATSRGRTTSTDTQYF | TGTGCCACCAGCAGAGGGAGGACAACGAGCACAGATACGCAGTATTTT
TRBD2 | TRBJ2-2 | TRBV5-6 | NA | CASRFLAGGSNTGELFF | TGTGCCAGCAGATTTTTAGCGGGAGGTTCGAACACCGGGGAGCTGTTTTTT
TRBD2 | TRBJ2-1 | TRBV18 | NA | CASSPVQSSGRIKNEQFF | TGTGCCAGCTCACCCGTGCAATCTAGCGGGAGAATAAAAAATGAGCAGTTCTTC
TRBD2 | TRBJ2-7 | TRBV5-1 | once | CASSLETGGIYEQYF | TGCGCCAGCAGCTTGGAAACGGGGGGGATCTACGAGCAGTACTTC
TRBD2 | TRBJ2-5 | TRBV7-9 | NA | CASSLGAAGETQYF | TGTGCCAGCAGCTTAGGCGCAGCGGGGGAGACCCAGTACTTC
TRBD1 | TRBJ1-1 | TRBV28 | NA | CASRRDRVNTEAFF | TGTGCCAGCAGGCGGGACAGGGTGAACACTGAAGCTTTCTTT
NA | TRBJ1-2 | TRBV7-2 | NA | CASSGGPDLNYGYTF | TGTGCCAGCAGCGGAGGCCCCGATCTTAACTATGGCTACACCTTC
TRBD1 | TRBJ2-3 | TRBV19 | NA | CASTTGQGRTDTQYF | TGTGCCAGTACTACGGGACAGGGGCGCACAGATACGCAGTATTTT
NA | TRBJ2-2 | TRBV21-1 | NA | CASRGPMNTGELFF | TGTGCCAGCAGGGGACCGATGAACACCGGGGAGCTGTTTTTT
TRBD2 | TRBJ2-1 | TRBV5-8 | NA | CASSWTGTSGYNEQFF | TGTGCCAGCAGCTGGACTGGGACTAGCGGTTACAATGAGCAGTTCTTC
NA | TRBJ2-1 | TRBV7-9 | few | CASSLPRTAGYNEQFF | TGTGCCAGCAGCTTACCGAGGACAGCCGGCTACAATGAGCAGTTCTTC
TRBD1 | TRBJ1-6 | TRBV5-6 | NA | CASSLASGGVRNSPLHF | TGTGCCAGCAGCTTGGCCTCAGGGGGCGTGAGGAATTCACCCCTCCACTTT
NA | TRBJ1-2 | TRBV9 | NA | CASSTSGQAYGYTF | TGTGCCAGCAGCACCTCCGGACAAGCCTATGGCTACACCTTC
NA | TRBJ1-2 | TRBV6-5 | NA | CASRAGVVYGYTF | TGTGCCAGTCGAGCGGGAGTTGTGTATGGCTACACCTTC
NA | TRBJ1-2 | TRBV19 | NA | CASRDDSKNYGYTF | TGTGCCAGTAGAGATGACAGCAAGAACTATGGCTACACCTTC
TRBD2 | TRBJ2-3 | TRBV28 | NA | CASSLWGSGEATDTQYF | TGTGCCAGCAGTTTATGGGGTAGCGGGGAAGCCACAGATACGCAGTATTTT
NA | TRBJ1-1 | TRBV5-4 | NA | CASSLAGTVTEAFF | TGTGCCAGCAGCCTAGCCGGGACGGTCACTGAAGCTTTCTTT
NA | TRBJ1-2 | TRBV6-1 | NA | CASSGTNYGYTF | TGTGCCAGCAGTGGGACGAACTATGGCTACACCTTC
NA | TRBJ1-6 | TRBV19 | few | CASSRRGDNSPLHF | TGTGCCAGTAGTAGACGGGGAGATAATTCACCCCTCCACTTT
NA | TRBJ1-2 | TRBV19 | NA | CASSTAGFNYGYTF | TGTGCCAGTAGTACAGCTGGGTTTAACTATGGCTACACCTTC
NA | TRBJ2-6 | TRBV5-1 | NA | CASSLGWVAASGANVLTF | TGCGCCAGCAGCTTGGGTTGGGTCGCCGCTTCTGGGGCCAACGTCCTGACTTTC
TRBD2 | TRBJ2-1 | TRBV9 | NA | CASSVGGTINEQFF | TGTGCCAGCAGCGTAGGCGGGACTATCAATGAGCAGTTCTTC
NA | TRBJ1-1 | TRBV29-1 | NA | CSVDKTHTEAFF | TGCAGCGTTGATAAAACCCACACTGAAGCTTTCTTT
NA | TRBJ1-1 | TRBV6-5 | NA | CASASIGGSGTEAFF | TGTGCCAGCGCTTCGATCGGAGGTTCAGGCACTGAAGCTTTCTTT
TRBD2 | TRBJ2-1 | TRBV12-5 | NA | CASGLDPLAGENNEQFF | TGTGCTAGTGGTTTGGACCCCCTAGCGGGAGAGAACAATGAGCAGTTCTTC
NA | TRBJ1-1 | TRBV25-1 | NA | CASSRGGGGTEAFF | TGTGCCAGCAGTCGTGGGGGAGGTGGCACTGAAGCTTTCTTT
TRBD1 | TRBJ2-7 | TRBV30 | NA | CAWSRDRGYEQYF | TGTGCCTGGTCACGGGACAGGGGATACGAGCAGTACTTC
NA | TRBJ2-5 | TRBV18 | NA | CASSRTGTETQYF | TGTGCCAGCTCCCGTACAGGGACGGAGACCCAGTACTTC
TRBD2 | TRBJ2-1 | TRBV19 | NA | CASSGLAGGGEQFF | TGTGCCAGTAGTGGACTAGCGGGGGGCGGTGAGCAGTTCTTC
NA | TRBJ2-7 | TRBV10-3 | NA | CAISESGQSSYEQYF | TGTGCCATCAGTGAGTCAGGACAGAGCTCCTACGAGCAGTACTTC
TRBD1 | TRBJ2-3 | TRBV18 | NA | CASSPGQGGADTQYF | TGTGCCAGCTCACCAGGACAGGGGGGCGCAGATACGCAGTATTTT